Listed below are T cell receptor beta chains from one sample, sequenced in a study of CD8+ T cells in alopecia areata. Only in-frame clones appear in the TCRdb table, and some are missing; sequencing was by immunoSEQ multiplex PCR. Here the sample spans about 34,000 clones, roughly 80% being singletons. Sequencing input: NKG2D-low CD8+ T cells sorted from blood. All receptors derive from a human donor with alopecia areata. The CDR3 runs from the conserved cysteine through the conserved F or W. Fields, in order: clone size, D gene, J gene, V gene, CDR3 length, CDR3 DNA, CDR3 protein. D genes are given only for firm matches. Size tells how often a clone was seen (once, few, many) or the class of an expanded clone, and some rows leave it out.

NA,NA,TRBJ2-5,TRBV27,14,TGTGCCAGCAGCAAGGACGGGCTCCAAGAGACCCAGTACTTC,CASSKDGLQETQYF
once,TRBD1,TRBJ1-5,TRBV15,15,TGTGCCACCAGCAGAGGACGGACAGGGGTACAGCCCCAGCATTTT,CATSRGRTGVQPQHF
NA,NA,TRBJ2-1,TRBV4-3,15,TGCGCCAGCAGCCCCATCGGTAGCTCCTACAATGAGCAGTTCTTC,CASSPIGSSYNEQFF
NA,TRBD1,TRBJ2-2,TRBV10-1,15,TGCGCCAGCAGTACCGGGACAGAGACCACCGGGGAGCTGTTTTTT,CASSTGTETTGELFF
NA,NA,TRBJ2-1,TRBV5-1,14,TGCGCCAGCAGCTTGCCGGGGTCGTACAATGAGCAGTTCTTC,CASSLPGSYNEQFF
NA,NA,TRBJ1-5,TRBV28,15,TGTGCCAGCAGTTTTCAGGCAGGTGAAAATCAGCCCCAGCATTTT,CASSFQAGENQPQHF
NA,TRBD2,TRBJ2-7,TRBV6-1,16,TGTGCCAGCAGTGAAGGACTAGCGGGAGGGGGTCCCGAGCAGTACTTC,CASSEGLAGGGPEQYF
NA,NA,TRBJ2-1,TRBV30,13,TGTGCCTGGAGTGTACTAGGGGGGGGTGAGCAGTTCTTC,CAWSVLGGGEQFF
NA,NA,TRBJ2-6,TRBV4-3,16,TGCGCCAGCAGCCAAGAAGCGGGCTCTGGGGCCAACGTCCTGACTTTC,CASSQEAGSGANVLTF
NA,NA,TRBJ1-5,TRBV7-2,15,TGTGCCAGCAGCTTCTCAAGTGATAGCAATCAGCCCCAGCATTTT,CASSFSSDSNQPQHF
few,NA,TRBJ2-1,TRBV4-1,14,TGCGCCAGCAGCCAAGACGGGAGATGGAATGAGCAGTTCTTC,CASSQDGRWNEQFF
NA,TRBD2,TRBJ2-3,TRBV30,15,TGTGCCTGGAACCCGACTAGCGGGGGACAAGATACGCAGTATTTT,CAWNPTSGGQDTQYF
NA,NA,TRBJ1-1,TRBV29-1,12,TGCAGCGTTACGGTCATGAACACTGAAGCTTTCTTT,CSVTVMNTEAFF
NA,NA,TRBJ2-3,TRBV4-3,16,TGCGCCAGCAGCCAAGTACCCGGGGCCAGCACAGATACGCAGTATTTT,CASSQVPGASTDTQYF
NA,NA,TRBJ1-2,TRBV23-1,14,TGCGCCAGCAGTCATCGTACAGGTCGGGGTGGCTACACCTTC,CASSHRTGRGGYTF
NA,NA,TRBJ2-1,TRBV30,14,TGTGCCTGGAGTGTCACGTCAGGAAACAATGAGCAGTTCTTC,CAWSVTSGNNEQFF
NA,TRBD1,TRBJ2-5,TRBV4-3,14,TGCGCCAGCAGCCTCGGGACAGGGGTCACGACCCAGTACTTC,CASSLGTGVTTQYF
NA,NA,TRBJ2-1,TRBV6-5,14,TGTGCCAGCAGTTACGCGACCGCTTACAATGAGCAGTTCTTC,CASSYATAYNEQFF
NA,TRBD2,TRBJ2-7,TRBV27,15,TGTGCCAGCAGTCTGACTAGCGCGAGCTCCTACGAGCAGTACTTC,CASSLTSASSYEQYF
few,NA,TRBJ2-4,TRBV25-1,14,TGTGCCAGCAGTTCCATTCTAGCCAAAAACATTCAGTACTTC,CASSSILAKNIQYF
NA,TRBD1,TRBJ2-7,TRBV29-1,12,TGCAGCGTGTGGACAGGGCTTGGCGAGCAGTACTTC,CSVWTGLGEQYF
NA,NA,TRBJ2-5,TRBV29-1,15,TGCAGCGCTTTGGGGGCAGGGTGGGTCCAAGAGACCCAGTACTTC,CSALGAGWVQETQYF
NA,NA,TRBJ2-6,TRBV4-2,16,TGTGCCAGCAGCCAAGACAGCGACTCTGGGGCCAACGTCCTGACTTTC,CASSQDSDSGANVLTF
NA,NA,TRBJ2-5,TRBV29-1,14,TGCAGCGTTGAACGGGCAGGGGAGGGCGAGACCCAGTACTTC,CSVERAGEGETQYF
few,NA,TRBJ2-2,TRBV7-9,16,TGTGCCAGCAGCTTAGTGGCGCGGGGACACACCGGGGAGCTGTTTTTT,CASSLVARGHTGELFF
NA,NA,TRBJ2-7,TRBV7-9,15,TGTGCCAGCAGCTTAGCGCTAGGGAGAGACTACGAGCAGTACTTC,CASSLALGRDYEQYF
NA,NA,TRBJ2-1,TRBV29-1,14,TGCAGCGTTGAAACCCGGAGCTCCTACAATGAGCAGTTCTTC,CSVETRSSYNEQFF
NA,TRBD1,TRBJ2-7,TRBV10-3,15,TGTGCCATCAATGACGCCGGACAGGGCGCACTCGAGCAGTACTTC,CAINDAGQGALEQYF
NA,NA,TRBJ2-3,TRBV4-1,14,TGCGCCAGCAGCCAGTCTATGGGCACAGATACGCAGTATTTT,CASSQSMGTDTQYF
NA,NA,TRBJ2-5,TRBV7-9,13,TGTGCCAGCAGCGCCCCGGCGGGAGAGACCCAGTACTTC,CASSAPAGETQYF
NA,NA,TRBJ2-7,TRBV5-1,11,TGCGCCAGCAGCTCTGACTACGAGCAGTACTTC,CASSSDYEQYF
NA,TRBD2,TRBJ2-4,TRBV19,16,TGTGCCAGTAGTATTGCAGACGGCGGGGGATCAAACATTCAGTACTTC,CASSIADGGGSNIQYF
hyperexpanded,NA,TRBJ2-6,TRBV4-3,16,TGCGCCAGCAGCCAAGATCAGGGGAGTGGGGCCAACGTCCTGACTTTC,CASSQDQGSGANVLTF
NA,TRBD1,TRBJ2-7,TRBV7-6,15,TGTGCCAGCAGCCCATCAGGACAGGGGGTTCACGAGCAGTACTTC,CASSPSGQGVHEQYF
NA,NA,TRBJ2-7,TRBV29-1,13,TGCAGCGTTGACCCGGACGGTTCCTACGAGCAGTACTTC,CSVDPDGSYEQYF
NA,NA,TRBJ2-3,TRBV29-1,15,TGCAGCGTTGAAGACCGGGGCAGTAGCACAGATACGCAGTATTTT,CSVEDRGSSTDTQYF
NA,NA,TRBJ2-2,TRBV28,16,TGTGCCAGCAGTTTACCCGCCGGGACTAACACCGGGGAGCTGTTTTTT,CASSLPAGTNTGELFF
NA,NA,TRBJ2-3,TRBV30,15,TGTGCCTGGAATCGGCTAACCGCAAGCACAGATACGCAGTATTTT,CAWNRLTASTDTQYF
NA,NA,TRBJ2-7,TRBV7-2,14,TGTGCCAGCAGCTTAGGGACTCCTACTTACGAGCAGTACTTC,CASSLGTPTYEQYF
NA,NA,TRBJ1-1,TRBV27,12,TGTGCCAGCAGTGGATCGGACACTGAAGCTTTCTTT,CASSGSDTEAFF
once,NA,TRBJ2-7,TRBV6-5,13,TGTGCCAGCAGGGCCCGAGGGATCTACGAGCAGTACTTC,CASRARGIYEQYF
NA,TRBD2,TRBJ2-7,TRBV19,16,TGTGCCAGTAGTATTTGGACTAGCGGGAGAGGGGTCGAGCAGTACTTC,CASSIWTSGRGVEQYF